The sequence of this T cell receptor beta chain was determined in a study of T cell changes during pregnancy in multiple sclerosis. Germline loops: CDR1 MDHEN, CDR2 SYDVKM. Trimming cost V 2 bases and J 3 bases, with 8 bases left between them. The CDR3 length is 14 residues. The data were produced by immunoSEQ multiplex PCR, yet TCRdb's version contains in-frame clones alone and is incomplete. The sample includes more than 65,000 clones, about 96% of them seen just once. This receptor was taken from a female donor with multiple sclerosis, enrolled in a pregnancy study. The chain employs TRBV28 and TRBJ2-1, with D possibly matching TRBD1 (5 bases). The source was peripheral blood, collected in the second trimester of pregnancy. CDR3 amino acids: CASSLRGSYNEQFF. The CDR3 DNA sequence: TGTGCCAGCAGTTTAAGGGGAAGCTACAATGAGCAGTTCTTC.